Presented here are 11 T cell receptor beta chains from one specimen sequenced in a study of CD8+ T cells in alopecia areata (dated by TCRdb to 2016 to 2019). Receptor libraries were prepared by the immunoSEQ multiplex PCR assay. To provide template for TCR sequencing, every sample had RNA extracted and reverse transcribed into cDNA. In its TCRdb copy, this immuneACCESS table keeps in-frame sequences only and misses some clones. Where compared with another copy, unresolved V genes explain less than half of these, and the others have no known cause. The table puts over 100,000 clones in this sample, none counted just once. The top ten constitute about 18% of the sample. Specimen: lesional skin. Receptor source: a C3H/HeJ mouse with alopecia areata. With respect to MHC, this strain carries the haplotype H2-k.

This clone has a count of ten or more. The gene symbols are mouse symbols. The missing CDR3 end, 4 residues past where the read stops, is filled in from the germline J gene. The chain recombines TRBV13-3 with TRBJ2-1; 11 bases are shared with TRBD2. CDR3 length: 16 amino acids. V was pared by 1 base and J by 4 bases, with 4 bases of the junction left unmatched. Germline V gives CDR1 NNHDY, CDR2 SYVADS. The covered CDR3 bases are TGTGCCAGCAGTGATAACTGGGGGGGCGCTTATGCT. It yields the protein CASSDNWGGAYA. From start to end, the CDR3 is CASSDNWGGAYAEQFF.

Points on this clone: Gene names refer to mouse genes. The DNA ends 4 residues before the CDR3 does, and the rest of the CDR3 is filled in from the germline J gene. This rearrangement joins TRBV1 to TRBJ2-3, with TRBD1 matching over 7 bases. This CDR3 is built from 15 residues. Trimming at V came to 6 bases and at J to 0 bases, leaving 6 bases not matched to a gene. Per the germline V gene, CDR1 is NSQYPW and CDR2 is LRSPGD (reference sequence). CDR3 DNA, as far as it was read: TGCACCTGCAGCGGGACAGAATCTAGTGCAGAA. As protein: CTCSGTESSAE. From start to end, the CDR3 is CTCSGTESSAETLYF.

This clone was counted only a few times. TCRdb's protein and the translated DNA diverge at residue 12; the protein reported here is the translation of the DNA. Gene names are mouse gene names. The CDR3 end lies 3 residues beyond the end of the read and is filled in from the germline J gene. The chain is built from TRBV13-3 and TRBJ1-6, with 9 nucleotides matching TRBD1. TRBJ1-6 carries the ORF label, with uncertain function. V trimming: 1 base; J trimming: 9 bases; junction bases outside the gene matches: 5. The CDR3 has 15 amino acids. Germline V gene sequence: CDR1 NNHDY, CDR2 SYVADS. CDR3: CASSDTGQGSSPLYF. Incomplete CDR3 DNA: TGTGCCAGCAGTGATACGGGACAGGGTTCTTCGCCC.

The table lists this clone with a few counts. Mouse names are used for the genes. The sequenced part of the CDR3 DNA is TGTGCCAGCAGTGCCGGGACAGGGGGACACACCGGG. Translation: CASSAGTGGHTG. The whole CDR3 protein reads CASSAGTGGHTGQLYF. The chain combines TRBV13-3 with TRBJ2-2; 11 nucleotides line up with TRBD1. Coverage ceases 4 residues before the CDR3 finishes, and the germline J gene fills in the end. The CDR3 runs to 16 residues. Germline V lookup: CDR1 NNHDY, CDR2 SYVADS. The junction had 4 bases not matched to a gene; V was cut back by 3 bases and J by 3 bases.

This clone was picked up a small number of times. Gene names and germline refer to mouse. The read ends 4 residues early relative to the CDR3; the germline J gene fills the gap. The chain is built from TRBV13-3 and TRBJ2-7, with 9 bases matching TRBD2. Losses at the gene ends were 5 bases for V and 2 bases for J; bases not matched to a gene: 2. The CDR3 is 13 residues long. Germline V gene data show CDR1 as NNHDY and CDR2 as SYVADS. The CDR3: CASRGLGPYEQYF. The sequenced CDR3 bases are TGTGCCAGCAGGGGACTGGGTCCCTAT.

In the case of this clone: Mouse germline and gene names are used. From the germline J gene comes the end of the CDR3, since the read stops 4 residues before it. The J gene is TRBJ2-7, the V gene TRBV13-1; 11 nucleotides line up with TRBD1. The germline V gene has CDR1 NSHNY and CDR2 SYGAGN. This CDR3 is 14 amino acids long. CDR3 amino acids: CASRMGQGEDEQYF. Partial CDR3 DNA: TGTGCCAGCAGGATGGGACAGGGGGAAGAT.

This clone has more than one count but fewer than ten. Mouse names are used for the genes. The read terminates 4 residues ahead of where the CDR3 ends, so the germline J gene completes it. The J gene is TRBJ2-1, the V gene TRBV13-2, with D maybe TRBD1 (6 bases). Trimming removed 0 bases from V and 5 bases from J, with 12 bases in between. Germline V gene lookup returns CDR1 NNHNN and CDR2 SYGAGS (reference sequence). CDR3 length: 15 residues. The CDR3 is CASGDEARGDAEQFF. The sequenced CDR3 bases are TGTGCCAGCGGTGATGAGGCCAGGGGTGATGCT.

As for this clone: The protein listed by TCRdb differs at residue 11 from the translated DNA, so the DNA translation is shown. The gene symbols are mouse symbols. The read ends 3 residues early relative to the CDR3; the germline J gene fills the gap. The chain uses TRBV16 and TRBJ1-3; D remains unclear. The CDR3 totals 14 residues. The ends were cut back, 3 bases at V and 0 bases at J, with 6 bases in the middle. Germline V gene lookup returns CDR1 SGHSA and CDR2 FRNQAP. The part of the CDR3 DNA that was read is TGTGCAAGCAGCTTTTCCAATTCTGGAAATACG. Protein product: CASSFSNSGNT. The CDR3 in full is CASSFSNSGNTLYF.

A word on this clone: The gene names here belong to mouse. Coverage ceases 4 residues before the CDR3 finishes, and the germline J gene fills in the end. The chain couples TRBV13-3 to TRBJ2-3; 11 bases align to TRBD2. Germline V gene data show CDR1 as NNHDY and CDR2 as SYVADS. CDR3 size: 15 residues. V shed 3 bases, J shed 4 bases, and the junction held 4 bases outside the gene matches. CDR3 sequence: CASSGTGGLPETLYF. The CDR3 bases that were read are TGTGCCAGCAGTGGGACTGGGGGGCTCCCAGAA.

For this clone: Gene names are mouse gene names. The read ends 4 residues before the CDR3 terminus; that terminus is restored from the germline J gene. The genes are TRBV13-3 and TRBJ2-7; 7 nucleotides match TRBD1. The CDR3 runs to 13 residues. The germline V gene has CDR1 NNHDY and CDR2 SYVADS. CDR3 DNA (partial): TGTGCCAGCAGTGGGCTGACAGGGTAT. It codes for CASSGLTGY. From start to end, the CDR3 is CASSGLTGYEQYF.

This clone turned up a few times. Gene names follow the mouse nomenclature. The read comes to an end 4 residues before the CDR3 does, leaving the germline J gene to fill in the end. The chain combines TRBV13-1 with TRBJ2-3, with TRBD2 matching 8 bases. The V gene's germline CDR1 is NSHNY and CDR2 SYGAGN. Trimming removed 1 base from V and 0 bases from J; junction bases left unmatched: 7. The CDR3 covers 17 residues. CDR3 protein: CASSDTHWGPSAETLYF. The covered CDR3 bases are TGTGCCAGCAGTGATACCCACTGGGGGCCTAGTGCAGAA.